A selection of T cell receptor beta chains follows, all from one sample in a study of Graves' ophthalmopathy and Graves' hyperthyroidism. Via MiXCR, TCRdb re-called the multiplex PCR reads, giving one row per CDR3 protein. The table shows about 620,000 distinct CDR3 sequences, with 22% occurring only once. The sample taken for sequencing was peripheral blood. These receptors were taken from a woman under 30 with stable Graves' hyperthyroidism. Some clones in this sample may be carry-over from other donors' samples. The CDR3 runs from the conserved cysteine through the conserved F or W. A D gene is named only where the DNA matches it firmly. Part of the rows lack a size; the others show once, few, many or a class for expanded clones.

abundance | j_gene | d_gene | v_gene | CDR3aa | CDR3nt
many | TRBJ2-7 | - | TRBV20-1 | CSVYPHPYALGAYEQYF | TGCAGTGTCTACCCCCACCCCTACGCCTTGGGGGCCTACGAGCAGTACTTC
many | TRBJ2-7 | - | TRBV5-6 | CASSLGSRYAYEQYF | TGTGCCAGCAGCTTGGGATCCCGTTACGCCTACGAGCAGTACTTC
many | TRBJ2-2 | TRBD1 | TRBV11-2 | CASSLGQGAGVRELFF | TGTGCCAGCAGCCTCGGACAGGGGGCCGGGGTGCGGGAGCTGTTTTTT
- | TRBJ1-1 | - | TRBV5-5 | CASSLTAIKVEAFF | TGTGCCAGCAGCTTAACAGCAATCAAGGTTGAAGCTTTCTTT
- | TRBJ2-7 | TRBD1 | TRBV6-1 | CASSNLPGQGYQQYF | TGTGCCAGCAGTAATCTCCCGGGACAGGGGTATCAGCAGTACTTC
many | TRBJ1-5 | TRBD1 | TRBV6-1 | CASSPHGQGDQPQHF | TGTGCCAGCAGTCCCCACGGACAGGGGGATCAGCCCCAGCATTTT
once | TRBJ1-2 | TRBD1 | TRBV12-5 | CASGLLGTGGASGGYTF | TGTGCTAGTGGTCTACTTGGGACAGGGGGCGCCTCCGGCGGCTACACCTTC
- | TRBJ1-1 | TRBD1 | TRBV30 | CAWMGQGRDTEAFF | TGTGCCTGGATGGGACAGGGGCGTGACACTGAAGCTTTCTTT
- | TRBJ1-3 | TRBD1 | TRBV15 | CATSVTGESSGNTIYF | TGTGCCACCAGCGTCACAGGGGAGAGCTCTGGAAACACCATATATTTT
- | TRBJ2-2 | - | TRBV6-1 | CASSVHEGDTGELFF | TGTGCCAGCAGTGTTCACGAAGGGGACACCGGGGAGCTGTTTTTT
- | TRBJ2-5 | - | TRBV28 | CASSPSPQGSKTQYF | TGTGCCAGCAGTCCATCCCCTCAGGGTTCGAAGACCCAGTACTTC
many | TRBJ2-2 | - | TRBV11-3 | CASSGYRGPGNTGELFF | TGTGCCAGCAGCGGATACCGGGGCCCAGGGAACACCGGGGAGCTGTTTTTT
few | TRBJ2-7 | - | TRBV28 | CATKQGHKNYEQYF | TGTGCCACCAAACAGGGTCACAAAAACTACGAGCAGTACTTC
few | TRBJ2-4 | TRBD1 | TRBV20-1 | CSASGDRGFSIQYF | TGCAGTGCTAGTGGGGACAGGGGGTTTAGCATTCAGTACTTC
many | TRBJ1-1 | TRBD1 | TRBV20-1 | CSASVLLMTGPNTEAFF | TGCAGTGCCTCCGTCCTTTTGATGACAGGGCCTAACACTGAAGCTTTCTTT
- | TRBJ1-1 | - | TRBV19 | CASSTLSANTEAFF | TGTGCCAGTAGTACCCTCTCGGCGAACACTGAAGCTTTCTTT
many | TRBJ2-2 | - | TRBV6-1 | CASSLLQNTGELFF | TGTGCCAGCAGTCTGCTACAGAACACCGGGGAGCTGTTTTTT
many | TRBJ1-2 | TRBD1 | TRBV12-3/TRBV12-4 | CASSLGTGDGYTF | TGTGCCAGCAGTTTGGGGACAGGGGATGGCTACACCTTC